Listed below are T cell receptor beta chains from one sample, sequenced in a study of T cells in Graves' hyperthyroidism and ophthalmopathy. From the multiplex PCR reads, TCRdb called clonotypes with MiXCR, one entry per CDR3 protein. The repertoire holds approximately 500,000 distinct CDR3 sequences, with about 45% as singletons. Source material: peripheral blood or thyroid tissue (not recorded which). These receptor sequences come from a woman aged 18-29 years with Graves' hyperthyroidism. The CDR3 runs from the conserved cysteine through the conserved F or W. D genes are given only for firm matches. Size values are once, few and many counts, or a class for expanded clones, and some rows have none.

D gene | J gene | clone size | V gene | CDR3 DNA | CDR3 protein
- | TRBJ1-1 | - | TRBV18 | TGTGCCAGCTCACCAGACAGATGGGGCACTGAAGCTTTCTTT | CASSPDRWGTEAFF
TRBD1 | TRBJ1-2 | - | TRBV2 | TGTGCCAGCAGTGTCCGACAGGGGGCTTTTGGCTACACCTTC | CASSVRQGAFGYTF
- | TRBJ2-7 | - | TRBV10-2 | TGCGCCAGCAGTGGCCTCACAGGGCAGGAGTACGAGCAGTACTTC | CASSGLTGQEYEQYF
- | TRBJ2-2 | - | TRBV29-1 | TGCAGTGGAACCTCGAGGACCGGGGAGCTGTTTTTT | CSGTSRTGELFF
TRBD2 | TRBJ2-7 | few | TRBV14 | TGTGCCAGCAGCCAAGAAAGCGGGAGGCTCTACGAGCAGTACTTC | CASSQESGRLYEQYF
- | TRBJ1-1 | - | TRBV19 | TGTGCCAGTAGCGTTGCGGGGAGTGGGGAAGCTTTCTTT | CASSVAGSGEAFF
- | TRBJ2-7 | many | TRBV19 | TGTGCCAGTAGTATAGATCGCACTCTCTCCTACGAGCAGTACTTC | CASSIDRTLSYEQYF
- | TRBJ2-5 | many | TRBV20-1 | TGCAGTGAGGTTTGGCAAGAGACCCAGTACTTC | CSEVWQETQYF
- | TRBJ1-2 | once | TRBV20-1 | TGCAGTGCTAGAGTCCCGGGACGGCAATTTTATGGCTACACCTTC | CSARVPGRQFYGYTF
- | TRBJ1-2 | many | TRBV20-1 | TGCAGTGCTAGAGATGAACAGGCGGGTGGCTACACCTTC | CSARDEQAGGYTF
TRBD1 | TRBJ1-5 | - | TRBV10-3 | TGTGCCATCAGTGACGGACAGGCGGGCTCACCCCAGCATTTT | CAISDGQAGSPQHF
- | TRBJ2-2 | many | TRBV7-2 | TGTGCCAGCAGCTTAGGGTCAGAGAACACCGGGGAGCTGTTTTTT | CASSLGSENTGELFF
TRBD1 | TRBJ2-7 | many | TRBV19 | TGTGCCACCAGGGACAGGGACGAGCAGTACTTC | CATRDRDEQYF
TRBD1 | TRBJ1-2 | - | TRBV15 | TGTGCCACCAGCAGAGGGACAGGGTACTTAGGCTACACCTTC | CATSRGTGYLGYTF
TRBD1 | TRBJ2-7 | - | TRBV2 | TGTGCCAGCTGTAGACAGGGGGCTTCCTACGAGCAGTACTTC | CASCRQGASYEQYF
- | TRBJ1-2 | many | TRBV6-6 | TGTGCCAGCAGTTACGTTGGGGGGCCTAACTATGGCTACACCTTC | CASSYVGGPNYGYTF
- | TRBJ1-3 | many | TRBV7-2 | TGTGCCAGCAGCTTAGACGGATCTGGAAACACCATATATTTT | CASSLDGSGNTIYF
- | TRBJ2-5 | few | TRBV29-1 | TGCAGCGTTGAAAGTCTGGAGTCCCAGTACTTC | CSVESLESQYF
TRBD1 | TRBJ1-3 | many | TRBV4-1 | TGCGCCAGCAGCCAACCGGTCCGGGACAGGGAAAACACCATATATTTT | CASSQPVRDRENTIYF
- | TRBJ2-7 | many | TRBV5-4 | TGTGCCAGCAGCGCCCCCGTCGGACACTCCTACGAGCAGTACTTC | CASSAPVGHSYEQYF
- | TRBJ1-1 | many | TRBV9 | TGTGCCAGCAGCGTGACCGTTGGGGCCGGTTCGGAAGCTTTCTTT | CASSVTVGAGSEAFF
- | TRBJ2-2 | - | TRBV6-2/TRBV6-3 | TGTGCCAGCAGCATACCTCGACAGAACACCGGGGAGCTGTTTTTT | CASSIPRQNTGELFF
- | TRBJ2-6 | many | TRBV7-3 | TGTGCCAGCAGCTCAAGCGGTGGGGCCAACGTCCTGACTTTC | CASSSSGGANVLTF
- | TRBJ1-1 | many | TRBV5-1 | TGCGCCAGCAGCTTTGGGCAGGAGAACACTGAAGCTTTCTTT | CASSFGQENTEAFF
- | TRBJ2-1 | - | TRBV25-1 | TGTGCCAGCAGTGCCCCCGGGCGCCCGGAATACAATGAGCAGTTCTTC | CASSAPGRPEYNEQFF
TRBD1 | TRBJ2-5 | once | TRBV10-3 | TGTGCCACCCAGGACAGGAACAATCAAGAGACCCAGTACTTC | CATQDRNNQETQYF
- | TRBJ1-1 | - | TRBV10-3 | TGTGCTAGAGACTTACAGGGCATAGAGGCTTTCTTT | CARDLQGIEAFF
- | TRBJ1-6 | once | TRBV4-1 | TGCGCCAGCAGCCAAGGGACCGAACTCCACTTT | CASSQGTELHF
TRBD1 | TRBJ1-5 | - | TRBV7-8 | TGTGCCAGCAGGCGACAGGGGGGGAGTTGGATGGGGCAGCCCCAGCATTTT | CASRRQGGSWMGQPQHF
- | TRBJ2-7 | - | TRBV5-6 | TGTGCCAGCAGCCCAGGGTCGGGGGAGCAGTACTTC | CASSPGSGEQYF
- | TRBJ2-7 | many | TRBV20-1 | TGCAGTGCTATGAGGGAAGCCTACGAGCAGTACTTC | CSAMREAYEQYF
TRBD1 | TRBJ1-5 | many | TRBV10-3 | TGTGCCATCAGTGAGTCGAAGACAGGGGGCAATCAGCCCCAGCATTTT | CAISESKTGGNQPQHF
- | TRBJ2-6 | many | TRBV5-8 | TGTGCCAGCAGCCCACTTAATACAGGGTACTCTGGGGCCAACGTCCTGACTTTC | CASSPLNTGYSGANVLTF
- | TRBJ1-2 | - | TRBV10-3 | TGTGCCAGCAGTGTAGGGGATCGAGATGGCTACACCTTC | CASSVGDRDGYTF
- | TRBJ1-1 | - | TRBV11-2 | TGTGCCAGCTCACCCCCCCGCAGTGGTGACACTGAAGCTTCCTTT | CASSPPRSGDTEASF
- | TRBJ1-1 | many | TRBV12-3/TRBV12-4 | TGTGCCAGCAGTTCCCGGGACATAAATTGGAACACTGAAGCTTTCTTT | CASSSRDINWNTEAFF
- | TRBJ2-2 | - | TRBV29-1 | TGCAGCGTTGAAGCGTTCCAGGGTGGCGACGAGCTGTTTTTT | CSVEAFQGGDELFF
TRBD1 | TRBJ1-2 | many | TRBV24-1 | TGTGCCACCAGTGATAGGGGCAGGGGGCCTCACGGCTACACCTTC | CATSDRGRGPHGYTF
TRBD1 | TRBJ1-4 | once | TRBV20-1 | TGCAGTGCTGGGAGGCGTTCCGGGACAGATGAAAAACTGTTTTTT | CSAGRRSGTDEKLFF
- | TRBJ2-7 | once | TRBV7-6 | TGTGCCCACGACCAGGACAATTACGAGCAGTACTTC | CAHDQDNYEQYF
- | TRBJ1-1 | many | TRBV5-8 | TGTGCCAGCAGCTTAGACCAGGTTGCTGAAGCTTTCTTT | CASSLDQVAEAFF
- | TRBJ2-7 | - | TRBV12-3/TRBV12-4 | TGTGCCAGCAGTACGGGAGTTGAGTACTTC | CASSTGVEYF
TRBD1 | TRBJ2-2 | many | TRBV2 | TGTGCCAGCGCCCGGGGGACAGGGCACACCGGGGAGCTGTTTTTT | CASARGTGHTGELFF
- | TRBJ1-2 | - | TRBV2 | TGTGCCAGCAGGGAGCAAACTAACTATGGCTGCACCTTC | CASREQTNYGCTF
- | TRBJ2-3 | - | TRBV7-9 | TGTGCCAGCAGCCCCGCATCGGGTACGCAGTATTTT | CASSPASGTQYF
TRBD1 | TRBJ2-7 | - | TRBV24-1 | TGTGCCACCAGTGCCGGGACAGGGGACTACGAGCAGTACTTC | CATSAGTGDYEQYF
TRBD1 | TRBJ2-3 | - | TRBV10-3 | TGTGCCATCCTTGGGACAGGGAGCACAGATACGCAGTATTTT | CAILGTGSTDTQYF
- | TRBJ2-3 | few | TRBV2 | TGTGCCAGCATTGGTCAGAGCACAGATACGCAGTATTTT | CASIGQSTDTQYF
TRBD1 | TRBJ1-5 | many | TRBV2 | TGTGCCAGCAGTCGGGACAGGGGCCCCCAGCATTTT | CASSRDRGPQHF
- | TRBJ2-7 | - | TRBV19 | TGTGCCAGTAGTATAGAGCTTGTCAGCTACGAGCAGTACTTC | CASSIELVSYEQYF
- | TRBJ1-1 | many | TRBV2 | TGTGCCAGCAGGCCCAGGGATGGCACTGAAGCTTTCTTT | CASRPRDGTEAFF
- | TRBJ2-2 | many | TRBV9 | TGCGCCAGCAGCACGAACACCGGGGAGCTGTTTTTT | CASSTNTGELFF
TRBD1 | TRBJ2-7 | many | TRBV15 | TGTGCCACCAGCACCCGGGACAGGGCATACGAGCAGTACTTC | CATSTRDRAYEQYF
TRBD2 | TRBJ2-7 | - | TRBV29-1 | TGCAGCGTAGCTAGCGGGAAGGGCTACGAGCAGTACTTC | CSVASGKGYEQYF
- | TRBJ2-7 | many | TRBV20-1 | TGCAGTGGTCGCCTTGAGGAGGGCCCCTACGAGCAGTACTTC | CSGRLEEGPYEQYF
- | TRBJ2-2 | many | TRBV11-1 | TGTGCCAGCAGTTACAGGACCTCGAACACCGGGGAGCTGTTTTTT | CASSYRTSNTGELFF
TRBD1 | TRBJ1-6 | many | TRBV20-1 | TGCAGTGCTAGAGATTACGACAGGGGACGGTCACCCCTCCACTTT | CSARDYDRGRSPLHF